This T cell receptor (beta chain) was recorded in a study of blood T cell repertoires in COVID-19. At the level of the study: The United States, Italy and Spain supplied acute and convalescent COVID-19 samples.

Cohorts were determined from participant-reported clinical history. V lost 7 bases to trimming and J lost 3 bases, with 10 bases between them. Per germline, CDR1 GTSNPN and CDR2 SVGIG (reference sequence). The CDR3 extends over 12 amino acids. Sequencing was performed with immunoSEQ multiplex PCR; in TCRdb, only in-frame clones are kept and a portion is missing. The sample contains about 320,000 clones, roughly 85% of which appear only once. The receptor was derived from a young woman who had recovered from COVID-19. The source material was PBMCs or T cells enriched from blood (not recorded which). This sequence joins TRBV30 and TRBJ1-3; D is unresolved. The CDR3 nucleotides read TGTGCCTCGAAGGGAGATGGAAACACCATATATTTT. Translated, it gives CASKGDGNTIYF.